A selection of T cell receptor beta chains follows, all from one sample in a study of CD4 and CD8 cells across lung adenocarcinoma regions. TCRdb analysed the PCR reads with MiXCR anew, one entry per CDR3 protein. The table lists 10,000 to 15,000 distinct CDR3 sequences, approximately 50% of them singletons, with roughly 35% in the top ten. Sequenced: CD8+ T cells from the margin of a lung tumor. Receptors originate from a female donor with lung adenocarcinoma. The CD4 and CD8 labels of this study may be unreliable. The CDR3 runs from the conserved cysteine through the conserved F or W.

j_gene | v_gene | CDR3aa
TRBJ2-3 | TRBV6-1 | CASGASGRPAKDTQYF
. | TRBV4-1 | CASSQADGGGGNPETQYF
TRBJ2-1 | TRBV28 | CASSLGGRSSYNEQFF
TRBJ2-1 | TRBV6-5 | CASSYLGNEQFF
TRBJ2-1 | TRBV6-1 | CASALAPIYNEQFF
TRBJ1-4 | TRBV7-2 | CASSLDQTGIQFF
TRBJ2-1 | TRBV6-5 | CASSSREALNEQFF
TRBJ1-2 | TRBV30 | CAWSAVGRDTF
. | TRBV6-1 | CAGSGGREQETQYF
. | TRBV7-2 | CASSKGQAASAAQYF
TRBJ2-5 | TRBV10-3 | CAISEQVLAGQETQYF
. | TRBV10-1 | CAGSGMRNQETQYF
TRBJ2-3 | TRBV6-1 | CASSPSGHRATETQYF
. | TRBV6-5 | CASSYSRTSGTYEQYF
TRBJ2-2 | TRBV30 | CAWGWGTGELFF
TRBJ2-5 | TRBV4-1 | CASRGLGGRGPETQYF
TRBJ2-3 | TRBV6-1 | CASIAGMSTDTQYF
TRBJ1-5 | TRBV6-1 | CASSTIPGQGDGLNQPQHF
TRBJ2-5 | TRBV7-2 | CASSSARLPETQYF
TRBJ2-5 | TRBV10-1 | CASSHYTSGGRNRYF
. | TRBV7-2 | CASSLDATTSRETQFF
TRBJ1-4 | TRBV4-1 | CASSHSHNEKLFF
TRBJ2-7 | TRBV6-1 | CASSVRSGISYEQYF
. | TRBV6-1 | CASSEVAGGLEQYF
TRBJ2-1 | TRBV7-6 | CASSHGTNNEQFF
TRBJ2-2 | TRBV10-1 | CASSGSNTGELFF
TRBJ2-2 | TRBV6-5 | CASSYSGGGNTGELFF
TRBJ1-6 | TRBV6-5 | CASSYATGASSSPLHF
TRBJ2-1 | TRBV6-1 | CASSDGGSSYNEQFF
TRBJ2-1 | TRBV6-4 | CASSDSTSGRGSNEQFF
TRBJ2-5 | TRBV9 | CASSDGVGETQYF
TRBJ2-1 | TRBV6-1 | CASSDLEPSREQFF
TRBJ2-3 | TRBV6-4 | CASINGGGYGAGGTETQYF
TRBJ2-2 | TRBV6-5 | CASSYLGPGQGWSGELFF
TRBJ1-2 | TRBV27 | CASRTVGGADYGYTF
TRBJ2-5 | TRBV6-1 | CASSGTGVGETQYF
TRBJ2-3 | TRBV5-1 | CASSLSLTGDTQYF
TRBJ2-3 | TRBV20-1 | CSAGPGRQVTETQYF
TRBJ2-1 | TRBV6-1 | CASRAGGEEFF
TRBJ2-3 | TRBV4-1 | CASSQALSSTDTQYF
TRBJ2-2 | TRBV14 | CASSQTTGTGELFF
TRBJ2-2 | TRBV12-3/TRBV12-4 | CASSLWTAGTNTGELFF
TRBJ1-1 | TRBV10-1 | CASSGDRLTEAFF
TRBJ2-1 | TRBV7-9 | CASSPLNNEQFF
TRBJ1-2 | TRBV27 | CASSLDPFNYGYTF
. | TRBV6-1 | CASSPSGGGKDTQYF
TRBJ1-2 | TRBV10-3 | CAITGGNGYTF
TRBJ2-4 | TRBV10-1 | CASSGSSGGIQYF
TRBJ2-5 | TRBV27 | CASSVGGDPETQYF
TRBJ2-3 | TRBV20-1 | CSARTDSGGVTDTQYF
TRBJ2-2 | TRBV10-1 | CASRPRDTGELFF
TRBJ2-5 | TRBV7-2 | CASSLGAGGTSQYF
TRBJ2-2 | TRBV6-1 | CASSEPGLAGTGELFF
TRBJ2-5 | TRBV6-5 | CASSYSGGETQYF
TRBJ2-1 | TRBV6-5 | CASSYATGAYNEQFF